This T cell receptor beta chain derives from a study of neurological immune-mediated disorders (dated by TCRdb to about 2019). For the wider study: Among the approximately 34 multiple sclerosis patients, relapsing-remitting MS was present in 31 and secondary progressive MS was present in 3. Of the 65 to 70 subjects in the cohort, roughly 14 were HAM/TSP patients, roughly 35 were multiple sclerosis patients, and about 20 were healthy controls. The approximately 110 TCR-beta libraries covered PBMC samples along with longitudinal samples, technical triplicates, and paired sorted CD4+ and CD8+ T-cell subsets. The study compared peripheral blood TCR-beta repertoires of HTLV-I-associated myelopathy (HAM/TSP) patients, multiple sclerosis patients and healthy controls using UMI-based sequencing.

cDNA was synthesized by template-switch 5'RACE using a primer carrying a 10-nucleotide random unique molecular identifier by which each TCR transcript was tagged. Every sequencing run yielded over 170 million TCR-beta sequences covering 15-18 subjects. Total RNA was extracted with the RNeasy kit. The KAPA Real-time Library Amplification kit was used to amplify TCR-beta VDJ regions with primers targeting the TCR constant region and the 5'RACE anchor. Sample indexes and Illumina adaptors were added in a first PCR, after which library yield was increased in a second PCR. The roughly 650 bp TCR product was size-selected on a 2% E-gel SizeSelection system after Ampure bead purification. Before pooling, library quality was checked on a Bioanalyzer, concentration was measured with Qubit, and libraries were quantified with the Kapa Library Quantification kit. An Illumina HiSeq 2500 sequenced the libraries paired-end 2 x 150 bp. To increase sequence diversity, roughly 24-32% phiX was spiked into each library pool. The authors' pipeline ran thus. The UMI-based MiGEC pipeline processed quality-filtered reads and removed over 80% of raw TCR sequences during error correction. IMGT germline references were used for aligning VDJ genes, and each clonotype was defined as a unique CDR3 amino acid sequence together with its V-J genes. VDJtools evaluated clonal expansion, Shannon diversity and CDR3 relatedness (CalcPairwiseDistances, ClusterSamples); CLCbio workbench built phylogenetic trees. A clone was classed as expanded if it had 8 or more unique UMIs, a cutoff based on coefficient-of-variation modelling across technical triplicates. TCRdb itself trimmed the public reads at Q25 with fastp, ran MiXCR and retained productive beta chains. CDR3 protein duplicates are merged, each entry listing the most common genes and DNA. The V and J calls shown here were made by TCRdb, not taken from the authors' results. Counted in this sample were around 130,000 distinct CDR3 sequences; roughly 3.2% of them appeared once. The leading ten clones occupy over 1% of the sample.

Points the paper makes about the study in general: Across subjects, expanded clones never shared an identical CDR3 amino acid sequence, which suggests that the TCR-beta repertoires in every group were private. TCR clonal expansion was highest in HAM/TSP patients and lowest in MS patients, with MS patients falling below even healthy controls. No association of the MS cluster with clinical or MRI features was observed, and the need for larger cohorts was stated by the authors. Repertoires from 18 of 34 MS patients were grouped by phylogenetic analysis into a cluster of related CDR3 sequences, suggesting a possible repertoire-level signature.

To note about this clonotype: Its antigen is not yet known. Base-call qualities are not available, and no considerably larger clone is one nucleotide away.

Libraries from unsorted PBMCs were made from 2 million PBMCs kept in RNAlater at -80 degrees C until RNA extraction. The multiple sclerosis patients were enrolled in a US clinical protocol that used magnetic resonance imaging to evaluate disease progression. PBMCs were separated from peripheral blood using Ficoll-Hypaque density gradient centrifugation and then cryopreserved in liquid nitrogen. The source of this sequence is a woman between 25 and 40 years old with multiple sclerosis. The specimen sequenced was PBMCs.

The CDR3 sequence is CASSHELIRNAEQYF. At the DNA level, the sequence is TGCGCCAGCAGCCATGAGCTGATTCGTAACGCCGAGCAGTACTTC. The receptor chain draws on TRBV4-3 and TRBJ2-7; the D gene cannot be named for sure. V and J are truncated by 3 bases and 6 bases respectively, leaving an intervening sequence of 18 bases. CDR1 and CDR2 are read off the germline V gene as LGHNA and YSLEER. The CDR3 has 15 amino acids, counting the end cysteine and phenylalanine. Only the CDR3 DNA is retained, 45 bases long and in frame from the first base.